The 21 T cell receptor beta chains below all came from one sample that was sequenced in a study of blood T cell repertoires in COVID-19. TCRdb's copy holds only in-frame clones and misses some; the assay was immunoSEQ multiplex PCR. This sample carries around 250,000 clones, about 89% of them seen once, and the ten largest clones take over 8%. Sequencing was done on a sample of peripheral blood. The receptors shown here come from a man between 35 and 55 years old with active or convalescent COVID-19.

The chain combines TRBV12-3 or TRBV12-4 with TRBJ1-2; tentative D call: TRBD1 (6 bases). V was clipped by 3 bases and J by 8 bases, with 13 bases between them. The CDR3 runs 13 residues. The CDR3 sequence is CASSLKRGNGYTF. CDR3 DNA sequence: TGTGCCAGCAGTTTGAAGAGGGGGAACGGCTACACCTTC.

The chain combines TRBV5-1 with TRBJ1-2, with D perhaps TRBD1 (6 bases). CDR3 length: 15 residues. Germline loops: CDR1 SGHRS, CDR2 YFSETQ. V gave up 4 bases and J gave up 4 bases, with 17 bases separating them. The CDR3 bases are TGCGCCAGCAGCCCGACGGCGGGGGCCAGCTATGGCTACACCTTC. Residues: CASSPTAGASYGYTF. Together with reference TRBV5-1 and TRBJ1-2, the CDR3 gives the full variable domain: KAGVTQTPRYLIKTRGQQVTLSCSPISGHRSVSWYQQTPGQGLQFLFEYFSETQRNKGNFPGRFSGRQFSNSRSEMNVSTLELGDSALYLCASSPTAGASYGYTFGSGTRLTVV.

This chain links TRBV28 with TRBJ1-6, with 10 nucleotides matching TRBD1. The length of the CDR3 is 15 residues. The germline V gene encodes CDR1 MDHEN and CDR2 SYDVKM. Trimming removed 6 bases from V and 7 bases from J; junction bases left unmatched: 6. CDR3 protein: CASRTRGQGNSPLHF. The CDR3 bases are TGTGCCAGCAGGACCCGGGGACAGGGGAATTCACCCCTCCACTTT. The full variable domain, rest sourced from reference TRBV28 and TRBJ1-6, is DVKVTQSSRYLVKRTGEKVFLECVQDMDHENMFWYRQDPGLGLRLIYFSYDVKMKEKGDIPEGYSVSREKKERFSLILESASTNQTSMYLCASRTRGQGNSPLHFGNGTRLTVT.

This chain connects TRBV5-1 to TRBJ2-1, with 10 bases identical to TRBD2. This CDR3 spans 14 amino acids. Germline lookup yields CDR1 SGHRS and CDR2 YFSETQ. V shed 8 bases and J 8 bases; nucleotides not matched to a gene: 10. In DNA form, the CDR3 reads TGCGCCAGTGCCAGCGGGAGGGCCATAGATGAGCAGTTCTTC. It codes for CASASGRAIDEQFF.

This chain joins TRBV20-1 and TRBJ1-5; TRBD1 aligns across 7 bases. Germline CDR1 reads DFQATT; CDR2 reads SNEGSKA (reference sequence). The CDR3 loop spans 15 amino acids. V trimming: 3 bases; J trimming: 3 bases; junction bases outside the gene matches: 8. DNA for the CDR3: TGCAGTGCTAGTAAGACAGGGATGACCAATCAGCCCCAGCATTTT. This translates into CSASKTGMTNQPQHF.

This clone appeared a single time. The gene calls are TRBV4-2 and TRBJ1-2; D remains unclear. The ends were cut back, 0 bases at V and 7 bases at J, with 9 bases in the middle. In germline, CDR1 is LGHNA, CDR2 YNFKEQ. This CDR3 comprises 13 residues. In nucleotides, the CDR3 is TGTGCCAGCAGCCAAGAAGGAGTGGGTGGCTACACCTTC. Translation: CASSQEGVGGYTF.

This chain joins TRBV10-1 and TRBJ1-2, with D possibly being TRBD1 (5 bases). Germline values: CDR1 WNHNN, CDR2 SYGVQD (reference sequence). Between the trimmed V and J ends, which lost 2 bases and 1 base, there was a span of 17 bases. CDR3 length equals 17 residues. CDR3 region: CASSEIQRFRGNYGYTF. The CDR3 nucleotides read TGCGCCAGCAGTGAGATCCAGAGGTTTAGGGGTAACTATGGCTACACCTTC.

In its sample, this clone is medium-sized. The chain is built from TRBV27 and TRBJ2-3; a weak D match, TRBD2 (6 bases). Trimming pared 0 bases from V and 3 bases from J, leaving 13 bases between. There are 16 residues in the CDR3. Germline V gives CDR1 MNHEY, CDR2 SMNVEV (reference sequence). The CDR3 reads CASSLSLGGGTDTQYF. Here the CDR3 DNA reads TGTGCCAGCAGTTTATCGTTGGGCGGAGGGACAGATACGCAGTATTTT.

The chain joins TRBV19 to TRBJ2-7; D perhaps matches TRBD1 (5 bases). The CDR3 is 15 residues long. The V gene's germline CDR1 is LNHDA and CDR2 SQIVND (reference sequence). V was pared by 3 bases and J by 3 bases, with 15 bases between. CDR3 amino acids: CASSIADSYLYEQYF. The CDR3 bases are TGTGCCAGTAGTATCGCAGACAGCTACCTCTACGAGCAGTACTTC.

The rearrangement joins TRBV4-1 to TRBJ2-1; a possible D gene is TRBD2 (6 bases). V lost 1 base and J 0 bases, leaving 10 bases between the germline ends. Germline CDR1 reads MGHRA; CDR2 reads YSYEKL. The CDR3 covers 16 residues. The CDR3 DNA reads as TGCGCCAGCAGCCAAGTGGCGGGGAGCTCCTACAATGAGCAGTTCTTC. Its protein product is CASSQVAGSSYNEQFF.

CDR3 DNA: TGCGCCAGCAGCTTGGTATACTTAGAGGCCCACGAGCAGTACTTC. Its protein is CASSLVYLEAHEQYF. The chain is built from TRBV5-1 and TRBJ2-7; no clear D gene. The CDR3 totals 15 residues. CDR1 SGHRS and CDR2 YFSETQ come from the germline V gene. V shed 0 bases and J shed 5 bases, with 15 bases lying between them.

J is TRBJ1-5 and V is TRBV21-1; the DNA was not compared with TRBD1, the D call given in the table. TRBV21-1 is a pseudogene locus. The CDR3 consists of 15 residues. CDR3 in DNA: TGTGCCAGCAGCGTCCGGGACAGGTATCATCAGCCCCAGCATTTT. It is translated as CASSVRDRYHQPQHF.

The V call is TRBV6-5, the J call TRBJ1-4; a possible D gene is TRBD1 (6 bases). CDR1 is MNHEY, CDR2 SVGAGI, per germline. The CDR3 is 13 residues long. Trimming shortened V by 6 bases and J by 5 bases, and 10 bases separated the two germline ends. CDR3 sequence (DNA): TGTGCCAGCAGCCAAACAGGGAATGAAAAACTGTTTTTT. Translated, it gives CASSQTGNEKLFF.

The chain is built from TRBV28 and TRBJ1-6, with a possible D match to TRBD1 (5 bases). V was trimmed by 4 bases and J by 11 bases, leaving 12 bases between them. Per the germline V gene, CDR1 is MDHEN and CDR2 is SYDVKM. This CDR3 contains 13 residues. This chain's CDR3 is CASSSSTVAPLHF. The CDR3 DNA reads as TGTGCCAGCAGTTCCTCGACAGTGGCACCCCTCCACTTT.

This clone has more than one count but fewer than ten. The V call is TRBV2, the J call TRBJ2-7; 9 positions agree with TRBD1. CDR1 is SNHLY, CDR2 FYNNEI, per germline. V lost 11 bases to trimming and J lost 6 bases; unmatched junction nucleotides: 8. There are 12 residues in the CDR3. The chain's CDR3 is CASGGTGREQYF. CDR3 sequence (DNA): TGTGCCTCCGGGGGGACAGGGCGCGAGCAGTACTTC.

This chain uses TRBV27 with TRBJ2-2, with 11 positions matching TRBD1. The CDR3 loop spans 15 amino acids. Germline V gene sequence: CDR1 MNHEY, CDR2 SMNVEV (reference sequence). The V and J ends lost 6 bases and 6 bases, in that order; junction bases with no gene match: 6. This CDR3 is CASSPGQGDPGELFF. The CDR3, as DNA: TGTGCCAGCAGCCCGGGACAGGGGGACCCCGGGGAGCTGTTTTTT.

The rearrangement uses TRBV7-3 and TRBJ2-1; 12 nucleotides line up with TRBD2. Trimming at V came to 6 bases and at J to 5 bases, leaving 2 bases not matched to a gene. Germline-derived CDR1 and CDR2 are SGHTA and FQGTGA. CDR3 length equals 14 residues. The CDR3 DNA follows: TGTGCCAGCAGATCTAGCGGGAGGGACAATGAGCAGTTCTTC. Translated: CASRSSGRDNEQFF.

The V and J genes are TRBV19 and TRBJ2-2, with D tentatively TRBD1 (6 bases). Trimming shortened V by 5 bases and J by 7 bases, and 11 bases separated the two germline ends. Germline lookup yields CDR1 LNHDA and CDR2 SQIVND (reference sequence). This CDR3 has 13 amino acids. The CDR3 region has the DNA TGTGCCAGTAGTCCTACAGGGAGCGGGGAGCTGTTTTTT. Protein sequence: CASSPTGSGELFF.

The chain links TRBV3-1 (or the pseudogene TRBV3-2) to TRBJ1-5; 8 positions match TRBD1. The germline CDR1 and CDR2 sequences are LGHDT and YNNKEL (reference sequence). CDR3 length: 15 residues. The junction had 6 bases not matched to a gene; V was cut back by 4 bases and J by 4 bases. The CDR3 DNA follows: TGTGCCAGCAGCCGAGACAGGGGCGGAAATCAGCCCCAGCATTTT. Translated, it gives CASSRDRGGNQPQHF.

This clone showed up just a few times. CDR3 DNA: TGTGCCAGCAGTTCGACAGGGCTGCAGCCCCAGCATTTT. Its protein product is CASSSTGLQPQHF. The chain carries TRBV27 and TRBJ1-5; 7 nucleotides align to TRBD1. Germline values: CDR1 MNHEY, CDR2 SMNVEV (reference sequence). This CDR3 has 13 amino acids. J was trimmed by 7 bases and V by 4 bases; bases with no gene match: 4.

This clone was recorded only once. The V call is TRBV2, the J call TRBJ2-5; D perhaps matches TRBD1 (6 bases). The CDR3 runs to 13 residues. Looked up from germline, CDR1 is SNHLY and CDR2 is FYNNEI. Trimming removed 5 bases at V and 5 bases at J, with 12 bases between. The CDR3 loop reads CASSTGGLETQYF. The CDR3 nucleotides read TGTGCCAGCAGTACTGGGGGCCTGGAGACCCAGTACTTC.